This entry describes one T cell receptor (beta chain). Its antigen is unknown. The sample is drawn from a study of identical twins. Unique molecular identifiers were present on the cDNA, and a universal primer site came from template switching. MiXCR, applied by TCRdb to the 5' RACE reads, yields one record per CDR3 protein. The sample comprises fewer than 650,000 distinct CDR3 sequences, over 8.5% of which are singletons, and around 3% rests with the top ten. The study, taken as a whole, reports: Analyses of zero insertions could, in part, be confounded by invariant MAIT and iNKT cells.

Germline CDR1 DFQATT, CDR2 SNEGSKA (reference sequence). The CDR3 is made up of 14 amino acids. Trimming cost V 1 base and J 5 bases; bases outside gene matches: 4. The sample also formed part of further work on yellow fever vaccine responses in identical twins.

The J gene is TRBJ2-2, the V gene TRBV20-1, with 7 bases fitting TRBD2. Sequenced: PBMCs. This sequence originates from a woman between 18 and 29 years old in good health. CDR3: CSARVLAATGELFF. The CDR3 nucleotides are TGCAGTGCTAGAGTTCTAGCGGCAACCGGGGAGCTGTTTTTT.